This T cell receptor beta chain came from a study of shared T cell receptors in the human thymus. Clones were sequenced by immunoSEQ multiplex PCR, and TCRdb holds only the in-frame ones, with some missing. The sample shows about 710,000 clones, 70% to 90% of them seen only once. The CDR3 has 18 amino acids. Trimming removed 2 bases from V and 9 bases from J; junction bases left unmatched: 15. CDR1 is KGHSH, CDR2 LQKENI, per germline. The data also belong to a second study, concerning human thymus T cells. That investigation notes: Related studies noted strongly shared thymic repertoires across unrelated people.

The sequence derives from a boy younger than two with a congenital heart defect. The sample comprised thymocytes. This chain connects TRBV18 to TRBJ1-6; 8 bases map to TRBD1. In DNA, the CDR3 is TGTGCCAGCTCACCAACATCTTCCATCACAGGGGGTATTTCACCCCTCCACTTT. It translates to CASSPTSSITGGISPLHF.